The T cell receptor (beta chain) described here comes from a study of blood T cell repertoires in COVID-19. About the study: Samples taken during acute and convalescent COVID-19 were collected in the United States, Italy and Spain. PBMCs, B-cell-depleted T cells, or T cells were the source of the cDNA or gDNA that made up the material.

This CDR3 has 13 amino acids. V shed 7 bases and J 4 bases; nucleotides not matched to a gene: 5. From germline, CDR1 is WSHSY and CDR2 SAAADI. This clone occurred a few times. In the study's own analysis: Using reference gene primer amplification, nucleated cell counts were estimated. Sequencing used immunoSEQ multiplex PCR; TCRdb keeps in-frame clones, though not all of them. The V and J calls and clone size are taken from that table; D and trimming were inferred from the DNA. The sample consists of some 150,000 clones, roughly 90% of them appearing once. Material: peripheral blood. The origin of this receptor is a man in his sixties with acute or convalescent COVID-19. V usage is TRBV10-2 and J usage is TRBJ2-7, with 9 bases that match TRBD2. The CDR3 nucleotides are TGCGCCAGCAAGGCGGGGGGGCCGTACGAGCAGTACTTC. Its protein is CASKAGGPYEQYF.